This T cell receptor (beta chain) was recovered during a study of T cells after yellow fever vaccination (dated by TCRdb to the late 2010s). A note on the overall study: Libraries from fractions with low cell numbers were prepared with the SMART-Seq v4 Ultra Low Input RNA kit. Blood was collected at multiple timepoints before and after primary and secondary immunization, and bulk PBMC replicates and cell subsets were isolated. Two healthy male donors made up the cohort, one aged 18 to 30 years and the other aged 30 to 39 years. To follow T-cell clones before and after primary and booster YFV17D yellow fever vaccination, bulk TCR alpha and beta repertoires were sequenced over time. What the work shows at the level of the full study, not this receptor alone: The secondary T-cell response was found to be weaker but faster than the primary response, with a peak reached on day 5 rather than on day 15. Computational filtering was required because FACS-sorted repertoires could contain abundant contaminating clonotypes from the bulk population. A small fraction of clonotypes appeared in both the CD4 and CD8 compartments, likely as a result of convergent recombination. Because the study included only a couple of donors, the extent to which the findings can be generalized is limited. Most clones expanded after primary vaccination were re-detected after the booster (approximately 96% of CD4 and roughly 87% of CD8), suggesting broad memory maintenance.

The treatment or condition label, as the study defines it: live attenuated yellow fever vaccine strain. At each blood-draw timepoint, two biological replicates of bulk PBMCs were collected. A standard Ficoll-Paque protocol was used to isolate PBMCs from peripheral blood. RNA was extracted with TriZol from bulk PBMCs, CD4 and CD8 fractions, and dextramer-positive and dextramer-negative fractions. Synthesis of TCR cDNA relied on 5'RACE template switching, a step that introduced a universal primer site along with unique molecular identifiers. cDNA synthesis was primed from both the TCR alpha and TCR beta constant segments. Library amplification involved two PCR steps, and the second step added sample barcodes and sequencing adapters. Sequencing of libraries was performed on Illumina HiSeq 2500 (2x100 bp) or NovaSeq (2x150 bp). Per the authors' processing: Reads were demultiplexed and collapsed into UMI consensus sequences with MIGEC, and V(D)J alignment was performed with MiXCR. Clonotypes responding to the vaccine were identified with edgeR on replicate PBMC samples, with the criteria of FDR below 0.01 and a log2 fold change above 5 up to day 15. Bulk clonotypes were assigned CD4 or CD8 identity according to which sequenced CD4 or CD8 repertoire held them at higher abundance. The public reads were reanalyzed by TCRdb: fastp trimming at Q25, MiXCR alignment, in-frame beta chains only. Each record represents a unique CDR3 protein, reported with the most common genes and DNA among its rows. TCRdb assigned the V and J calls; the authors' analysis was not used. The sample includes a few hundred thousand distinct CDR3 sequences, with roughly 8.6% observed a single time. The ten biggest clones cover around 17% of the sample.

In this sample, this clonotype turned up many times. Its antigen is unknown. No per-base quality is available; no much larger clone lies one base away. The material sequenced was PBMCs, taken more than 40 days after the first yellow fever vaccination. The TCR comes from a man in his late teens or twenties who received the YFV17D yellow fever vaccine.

The CDR3 region reads CASSLLVSSTDTQYF. The sequenced DNA: TGCGCCAGCAGCTTGTTGGTCTCCAGCACAGATACGCAGTATTTT. This chain is built from TRBV5-1 and TRBJ2-3; the D gene is not confidently resolved. From cysteine to phenylalanine, the CDR3 is 15 amino acids long. Here the CDR3 DNA is all that survives: 45 bases in frame from base 1. V lost 1 base and J lost 0 bases; the stretch between them is 9 bases long. Based on the germline V gene, the CDR1 and CDR2 sequences are SGHRS and YFSETQ.